These 18 T cell receptor beta chains were sequenced from one sample in a study of response to subunit inactivated influenza vaccine (dated 2018 in TCRdb). Library preparation employed RT-PCR. TCRdb names Illumina HiSeq 2500 as the instrument used. TCRdb reanalyzed the raw reads on its own, using fastp at Q25 for trimming and MiXCR for clone calling, and kept in-frame beta chains. All rows with the same CDR3 protein become a single entry with the most common DNA and genes. Here the sample has hundreds of thousands of distinct CDR3 sequences; 18% occur a single time. Approximately 10% of the sample lies in the top ten. Source: PBMCs from blood, taken less than 6 days after vaccination. The receptors here all came from a man aged 50 to 59 who received an inactivated influenza vaccine. Donor details come from another sample of the same person, matched by shared clones.

This clonotype turned up a few times. The chain is built from TRBV6-5 and TRBJ1-6, with 8 bases aligning to TRBD1. The CDR3 sequence is 14 residues long. Germline lookup yields CDR1 MNHEY and CDR2 SVGAGI. V was pared by 4 bases and J by 10 bases, with 6 bases of the junction left unmatched. As DNA, the CDR3 is TGTGCCAGCAGTTTGACAGGGGAAGGCTCACCCCTCCACTTT. This sequence encodes CASSLTGEGSPLHF.

In its sample, this clonotype was seen a few times. This rearrangement joins TRBV12-3 or TRBV12-4 to TRBJ1-2; possibly TRBD1 for D (5 bases). This CDR3 has 15 amino acids. V dropped 6 bases and J dropped 6 bases, with 20 bases sitting between them. CDR3 DNA sequence: TGTGCCAGCAGCGCCCGAGGGGTTTGGGTCAATGGCTACACCTTC. Protein sequence: CASSARGVWVNGYTF.

The chain recombines TRBV20-1 with TRBJ2-3; D might be TRBD2 (6 bases). The V gene's germline CDR1 is DFQATT and CDR2 SNEGSKA (reference sequence). CDR3 length: 14 residues. V lost 8 bases and J 6 bases, leaving 21 bases between the germline ends. The DNA of the CDR3 is TGCAGTAGCCTTGAGGGGCGGGAAGAGGATACGCAGTATTTT. It yields the protein CSSLEGREEDTQYF.

This clonotype came up a few times. Written as DNA, the CDR3 is TGTGCCAGCGCTCAAGCTACCCGACAGTACTTC. It codes for CASAQATRQYF. This chain connects TRBV6-5 to TRBJ2-7; no firm D call. The germline V and J ends were trimmed by 8 bases and 10 bases, with 15 bases remaining between them. From germline, CDR1 is MNHEY and CDR2 SVGAGI. This CDR3 has 11 residues.

The table lists this clonotype with a few counts. The rearrangement uses TRBV20-1 and TRBJ2-1; 14 bases are shared with TRBD2. Trimming at V came to 2 bases and at J to 13 bases, leaving 10 bases not matched to a gene. Looked up from germline, CDR1 is DFQATT and CDR2 is SNEGSKA (reference sequence). This CDR3 comprises 15 residues. CDR3 residues: CSARLRGLAGGSQFF. As DNA, the CDR3 is TGCAGTGCTAGACTCCGCGGACTAGCGGGGGGTTCCCAGTTCTTC.

This clonotype was seen only a few times. The V gene is TRBV7-9, the J gene TRBJ2-1; 9 bases agree with TRBD1. This CDR3 has 15 amino acids. V dropped 6 bases and J dropped 4; count of bases not matched to a gene: 7. Per the germline V gene, CDR1 is SEHNR and CDR2 is FQNEAQ (reference sequence). CDR3 amino acids: CASRPTGGVYNEQFF. CDR3 sequence (DNA): TGTGCCAGCAGACCCACAGGGGGCGTATACAATGAGCAGTTCTTC.

The chain links TRBV28 to TRBJ2-7; D may be TRBD1 (6 bases). The V and J ends lost 6 bases and 2 bases respectively, with 17 bases between them. The CDR3 consists of 15 residues. Germline V CDR1 and CDR2: MDHEN, SYDVKM. CDR3 protein: CASSFNRDNTYEQYF. DNA for the CDR3: TGTGCCAGCAGCTTCAACCGGGACAATACCTACGAGCAGTACTTC.

This clonotype was picked up a small number of times. The chain has TRBV6-2 or TRBV6-3 and TRBJ2-1; 11 nucleotides align to TRBD2. This CDR3 has 14 amino acids. The V segment lost 9 bases and the J segment 2 bases; nucleotides outside the gene matches: 3. Germline CDR1 MNHEY, CDR2 SVGEGT. The CDR3 DNA is TGTGCCAGTGGGGGACTAGCGGCCTACAATGAGCAGTTCTTC. This sequence encodes CASGGLAAYNEQFF.

This clonotype appeared a few times. This chain connects TRBV29-1 to TRBJ2-1; D tentatively reads TRBD1 or TRBD2 (6 bases each). Germline V gives CDR1 SQVTM, CDR2 ANQGSEA. With 4 bases removed from V and 7 bases from J, the gap between germline ends came to 14 bases. There are 13 residues in the CDR3. The CDR3 sequence is CSVGGGLGNEQFF. The CDR3 DNA follows: TGCAGCGTTGGTGGGGGGCTCGGGAATGAGCAGTTCTTC.

This clonotype has a count of ten or more. The CDR3 loop reads CSATPDSGNTIYF. In DNA, the CDR3 is TGCAGTGCTACCCCGGACTCTGGAAACACCATATATTTT. This sequence joins TRBV20-1 and TRBJ1-3; no firm D call. Per the germline V gene, CDR1 is DFQATT and CDR2 is SNEGSKA (reference sequence). CDR3 length equals 13 residues. Trimming pared 4 bases from V and 0 bases from J, leaving 7 bases between.

This clonotype has just a few counts. This chain links TRBV24-1 with TRBJ2-1; weak D call: TRBD1 (5 bases). This CDR3 has 16 residues. V lost 5 bases and J lost 0, with 13 bases in between. Germline CDR1 KGHDR, CDR2 SFDVKD. The CDR3 region has the DNA TGTGCCACCAGTGTTTCACAGGTTAGCTCCTACAATGAGCAGTTCTTC. Its translation: CATSVSQVSSYNEQFF.

This chain joins TRBV10-3 and TRBJ2-3; the D gene is possibly TRBD1 (6 bases). V gave up 11 bases and J gave up 0 bases, with 15 bases separating them. The CDR3 length is 14 residues. Germline lookup yields CDR1 ENHRY and CDR2 SYGVKD. The CDR3 here is CASRDKPSTDTQYF. The CDR3 nucleotides are TGTGCCTCCAGGGACAAGCCTAGCACAGATACGCAGTATTTT.

V is TRBV27 and J is TRBJ2-3; D call uncertain. Germline V CDR1 and CDR2: MNHEY, SMNVEV (reference sequence). V was cut by 3 bases and J by 0 bases, with 7 bases left in between. The CDR3 has 14 residues. Here the CDR3 DNA reads TGTGCCAGCAGTTTTCTAACTAGCACAGATACGCAGTATTTT. It is translated as CASSFLTSTDTQYF.

The V call is TRBV20-1, the J call TRBJ2-5; TRBD1 might be the D (5 bases). This CDR3 spans 13 amino acids. Per germline, CDR1 DFQATT and CDR2 SNEGSKA (reference sequence). V was trimmed by 6 bases and J by 4 bases, leaving 15 bases between them. This chain's CDR3 is CSAPPGPGETQYF. The CDR3 DNA is TGCAGTGCCCCCCCAGGGCCCGGAGAGACCCAGTACTTC.

This chain joins TRBV20-1 and TRBJ2-5; no clear D gene. Looked up from germline, CDR1 is DFQATT and CDR2 is SNEGSKA (reference sequence). CDR3 length: 13 residues. V lost 5 bases and J 2 bases, leaving 12 bases between the germline ends. CDR3 DNA: TGCAGTGCTCCGAGACAAGCGCAAGAGACCCAGTACTTC. Its protein is CSAPRQAQETQYF.

V usage is TRBV7-2 and J usage is TRBJ2-1, with TRBD2 matching over 9 bases. The CDR3 runs 16 residues. Losses at the gene ends were 4 bases for V and 9 bases for J; bases not matched to a gene: 13. CDR1 and CDR2 (germline): SGHTA, FQGNSA. The CDR3 sequence is CASSSLPGLAISEQFF. CDR3 bases: TGTGCCAGCAGCTCGCTACCGGGACTAGCTATTAGTGAGCAGTTCTTC.

The chain has TRBV20-1 and TRBJ2-1; TRBD2 matches 13 bases. CDR3 length equals 14 residues. Per the germline V gene, CDR1 is DFQATT and CDR2 is SNEGSKA (reference sequence). V lost 4 bases and J lost 5; bases outside the gene matches: 2. This CDR3 is CSAKLAGGNNEQFF. The DNA for the CDR3 is TGCAGTGCTAAACTAGCGGGGGGGAACAATGAGCAGTTCTTC.

This chain uses TRBV6-2 or TRBV6-3 with TRBJ2-7, with TRBD2 matching 10 bases. The CDR3 covers 15 residues. Germline V gives CDR1 MNHEY, CDR2 SVGEGT. With V trimmed by 5 bases and J by 3 bases, 7 bases remained unmatched. CDR3 coding DNA: TGTGCCAGCAGTCCGCCGGGACTAGCGTTCTACGAGCAGTACTTC. It translates to CASSPPGLAFYEQYF.